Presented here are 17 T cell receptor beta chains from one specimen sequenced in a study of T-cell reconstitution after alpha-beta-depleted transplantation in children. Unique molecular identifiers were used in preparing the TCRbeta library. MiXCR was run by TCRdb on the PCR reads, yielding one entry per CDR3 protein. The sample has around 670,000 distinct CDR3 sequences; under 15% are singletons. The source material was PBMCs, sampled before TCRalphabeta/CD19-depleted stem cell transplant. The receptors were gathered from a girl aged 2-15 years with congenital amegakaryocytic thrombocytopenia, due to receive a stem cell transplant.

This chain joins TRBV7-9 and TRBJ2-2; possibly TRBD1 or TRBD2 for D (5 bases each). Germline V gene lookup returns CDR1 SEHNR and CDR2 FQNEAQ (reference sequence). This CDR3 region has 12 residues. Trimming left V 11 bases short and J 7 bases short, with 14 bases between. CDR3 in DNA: TGTGCCGAACGGGGCCGTATCGGGGAGCTGTTTTTT. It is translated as CAERGRIGELFF.

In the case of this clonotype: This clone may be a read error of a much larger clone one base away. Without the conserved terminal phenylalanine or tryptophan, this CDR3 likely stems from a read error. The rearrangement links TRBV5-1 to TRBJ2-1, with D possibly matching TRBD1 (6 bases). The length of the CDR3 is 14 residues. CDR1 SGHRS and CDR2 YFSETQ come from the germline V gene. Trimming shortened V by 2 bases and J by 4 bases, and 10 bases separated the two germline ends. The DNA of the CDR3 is TGCGCCAGCAGCTTAAGGGACATTTACAATGAGCAGTTCATC. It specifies CASSLRDIYNEQFI.

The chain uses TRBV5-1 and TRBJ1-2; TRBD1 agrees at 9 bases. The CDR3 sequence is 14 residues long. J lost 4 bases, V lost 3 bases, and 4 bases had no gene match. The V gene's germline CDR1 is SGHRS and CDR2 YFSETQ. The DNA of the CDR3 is TGCGCCAGCAGCTCGACAGGGGGGCTCTATGGCTACACCTTC. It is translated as CASSSTGGLYGYTF. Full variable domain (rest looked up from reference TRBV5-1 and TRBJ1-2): KAGVTQTPRYLIKTRGQQVTLSCSPISGHRSVSWYQQTPGQGLQFLFEYFSETQRNKGNFPGRFSGRQFSNSRSEMNVSTLELGDSALYLCASSSTGGLYGYTFGSGTRLTVV.

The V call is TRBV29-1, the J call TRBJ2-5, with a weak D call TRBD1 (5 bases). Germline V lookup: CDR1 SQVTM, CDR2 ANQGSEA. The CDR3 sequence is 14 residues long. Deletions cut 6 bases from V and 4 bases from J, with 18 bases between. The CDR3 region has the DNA TGCAGCGTCTACCAAGGGGATGGCCCAGAGACCCAGTACTTC. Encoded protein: CSVYQGDGPETQYF.

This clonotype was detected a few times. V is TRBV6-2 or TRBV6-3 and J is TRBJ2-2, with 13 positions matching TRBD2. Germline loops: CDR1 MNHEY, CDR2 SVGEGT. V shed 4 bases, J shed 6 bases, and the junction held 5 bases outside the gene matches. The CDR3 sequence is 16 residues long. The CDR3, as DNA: TGTGCCAGCAGTTCCGGGACTAGCGGGAATCCCGGGGAGCTGTTTTTT. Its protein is CASSSGTSGNPGELFF.

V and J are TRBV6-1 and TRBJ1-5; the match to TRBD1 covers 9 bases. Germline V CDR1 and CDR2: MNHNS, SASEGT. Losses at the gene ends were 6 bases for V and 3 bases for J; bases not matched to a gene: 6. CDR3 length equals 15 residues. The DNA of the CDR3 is TGTGCCAGCAGCGTCGGGACAGGGTACAATCAGCCCCAGCATTTT. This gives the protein CASSVGTGYNQPQHF.

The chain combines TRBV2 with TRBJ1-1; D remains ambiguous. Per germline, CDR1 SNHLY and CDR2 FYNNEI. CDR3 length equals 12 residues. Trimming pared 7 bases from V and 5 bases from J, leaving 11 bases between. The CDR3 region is CASIGVGTEAFF. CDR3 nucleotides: TGTGCCAGCATCGGGGTGGGGACTGAAGCTTTCTTT.

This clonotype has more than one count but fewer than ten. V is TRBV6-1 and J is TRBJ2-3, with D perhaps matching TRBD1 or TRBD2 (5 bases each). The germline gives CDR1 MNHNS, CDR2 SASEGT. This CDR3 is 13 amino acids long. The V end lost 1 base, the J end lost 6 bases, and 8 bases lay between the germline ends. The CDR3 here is CASSEGWDDTQYF. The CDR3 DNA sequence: TGTGCCAGCAGTGAAGGCTGGGACGATACGCAGTATTTT.

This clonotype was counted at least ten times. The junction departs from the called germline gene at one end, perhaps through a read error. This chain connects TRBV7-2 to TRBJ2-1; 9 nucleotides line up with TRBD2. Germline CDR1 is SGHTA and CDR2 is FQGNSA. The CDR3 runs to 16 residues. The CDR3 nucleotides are TGTGCCAGCAGCTTAAGGGGACTAGCCTCCCACAATGAGCAGTTCTTC. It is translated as CASSLRGLASHNEQFF.

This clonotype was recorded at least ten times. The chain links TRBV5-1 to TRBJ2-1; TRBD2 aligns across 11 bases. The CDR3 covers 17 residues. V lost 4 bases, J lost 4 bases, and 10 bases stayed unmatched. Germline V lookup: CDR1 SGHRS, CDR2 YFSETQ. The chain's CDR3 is CASSPTRGLAEYNEQFF. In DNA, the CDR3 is TGCGCCAGCAGCCCCACTAGGGGACTAGCGGAATACAATGAGCAGTTCTTC.

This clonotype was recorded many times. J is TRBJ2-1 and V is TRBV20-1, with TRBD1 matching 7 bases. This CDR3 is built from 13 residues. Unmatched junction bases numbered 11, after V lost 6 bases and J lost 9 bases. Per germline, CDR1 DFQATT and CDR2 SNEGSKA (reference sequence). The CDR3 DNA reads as TGCAGTGCAGGGGGCTCAAGTAGTAGTGAGCAGTTCTTC. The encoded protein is CSAGGSSSSEQFF.

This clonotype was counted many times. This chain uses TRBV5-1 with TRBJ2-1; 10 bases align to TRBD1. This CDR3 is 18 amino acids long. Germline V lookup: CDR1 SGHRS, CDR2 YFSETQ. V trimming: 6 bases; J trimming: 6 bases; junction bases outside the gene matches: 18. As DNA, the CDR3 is TGCGCCAGCACTAGACTACTACAGGGACAGGGGCTTAGCAATGAGCAGTTCTTC. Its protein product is CASTRLLQGQGLSNEQFF.

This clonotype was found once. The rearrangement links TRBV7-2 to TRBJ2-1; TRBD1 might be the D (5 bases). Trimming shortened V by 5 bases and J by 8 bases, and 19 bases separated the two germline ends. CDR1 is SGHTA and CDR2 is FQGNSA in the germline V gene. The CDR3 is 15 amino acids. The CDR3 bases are TGTGCCAGCAGCCCAACCCTGTCAGGGCTAGATGAGCAGTTCTTC. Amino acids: CASSPTLSGLDEQFF.

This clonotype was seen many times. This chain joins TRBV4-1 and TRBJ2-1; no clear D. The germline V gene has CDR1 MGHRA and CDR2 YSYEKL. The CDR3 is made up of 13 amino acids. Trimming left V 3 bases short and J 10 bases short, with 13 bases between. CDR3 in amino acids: CASSHLGISEQFF. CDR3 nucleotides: TGCGCCAGCAGCCATCTCGGTATATCGGAGCAGTTCTTC.

The CDR3 region has the DNA TGCGCCAGCAGTGAGCCGAACCCCGGGACAGAGCAGTACTTC. Protein: CASSEPNPGTEQYF. The chain joins TRBV10-1 to TRBJ2-7; D is perhaps TRBD1 (6 bases). V was shortened by 2 bases and J by 7 bases, with 15 bases between the two germline ends. Germline assignment: CDR1 WNHNN and CDR2 SYGVQD (reference sequence). The CDR3 runs to 14 residues.

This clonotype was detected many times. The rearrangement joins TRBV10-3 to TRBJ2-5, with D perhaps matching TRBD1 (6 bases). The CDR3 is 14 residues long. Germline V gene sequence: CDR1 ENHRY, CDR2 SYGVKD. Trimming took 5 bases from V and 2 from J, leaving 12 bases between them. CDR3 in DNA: TGTGCCATCAGTCCAGACGGACAGCAAGAGACCCAGTACTTC. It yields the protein CAISPDGQQETQYF.

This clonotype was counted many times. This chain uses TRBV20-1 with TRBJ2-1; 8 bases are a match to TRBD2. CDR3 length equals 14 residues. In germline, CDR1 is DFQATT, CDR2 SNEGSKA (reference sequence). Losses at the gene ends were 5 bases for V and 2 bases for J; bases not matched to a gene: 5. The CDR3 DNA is TGCAGTGCTGGCAGACTAGCGCCCTACAATGAGCAGTTCTTC. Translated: CSAGRLAPYNEQFF.